The 7 T cell receptor beta chains reported below all come from one sample, sequenced in a study of breast tumors, draining lymph nodes, adjacent tissues. The lymph nodes were axillary draining lymph nodes from breast cancer patients. TCRdb re-called the multiplex PCR reads with MiXCR, one entry per CDR3 protein. The profile covers approximately 210,000 distinct CDR3 sequences, with less than 35% appearing a single time and 3.6% taken by the ten largest. Sequences were obtained from axillary lymph node tissue. The receptors here all came from a female donor with breast cancer. Some clones in this sample may be carry-over from other donors' samples.

On this clonotype: It may be a read error: a sequence one base away is much more abundant. The rearrangement joins TRBV5-4 to TRBJ1-6; 10 bases agree with TRBD1. This CDR3 has 14 amino acids. The germline CDR1 and CDR2 sequences are SGHNT and YYREEE (reference sequence). The chain's CDR3 is CAGSNRDRGSPLHF. In nucleotides, the CDR3 is TGTGCCGGCAGCAACCGGGACAGGGGTTCACCCCTCCACTTT.

This clonotype has ten or more counts. This chain links TRBV24-1 with TRBJ2-2; no firm D call. V lost 5 bases, J lost 6 bases, and 21 bases lay in between. Looked up from germline, CDR1 is KGHDR and CDR2 is SFDVKD. This CDR3 contains 17 residues. CDR3 DNA: TGTGCCACCAGTGCCCCTAAAGTGGACGCTGAATCCGGGGAGCTGTTTTTT. This codes for CATSAPKVDAESGELFF.

The rearrangement links TRBV29-1 to TRBJ2-7; 10 bases line up with TRBD1. Trimming cost V 6 bases and J 2 bases; bases outside gene matches: 4. The CDR3 has 13 amino acids. Germline V CDR1 and CDR2: SQVTM, ANQGSEA. The CDR3 bases are TGCAGCGTGACCGGGACAGGGGCCTACGAGCAGTACTTC. Translation gives CSVTGTGAYEQYF.

This clonotype came up once. Without the conserved terminal phenylalanine or tryptophan, this CDR3 likely stems from a read error. The V gene is TRBV7-6, the J gene TRBJ2-5; 12 positions agree with TRBD2. V trimming: 5 bases; J trimming: 5 bases; junction bases outside the gene matches: 3. There are 14 residues in the CDR3. Germline CDR1 is SGHVS and CDR2 is FNYEAQ. The CDR3 loop reads CASSGLAGRETQYL. CDR3 coding DNA: TGTGCCAGCAGCGGACTAGCGGGGCGGGAGACCCAGTACCTC.

This clonotype was recorded only once. The chain carries TRBV20-1 and TRBJ1-4; 7 positions match TRBD1. CDR1 is DFQATT and CDR2 is SNEGSKA in the germline V gene (reference sequence). Unmatched junction bases numbered 8, after V lost 6 bases and J lost 7 bases. The length of the CDR3 is 13 residues. The CDR3 loop is CSAHRDRVEKLFF. CDR3 in DNA: TGCAGTGCGCATCGGGACAGAGTTGAAAAACTGTTTTTT.

At least ten counts were recorded for this clonotype. CDR3 in amino acids: CATSATGTGGSEQYF. The DNA of the CDR3 is TGTGCCACCAGTGCCACCGGGACAGGGGGCTCCGAGCAGTACTTC. J is TRBJ2-7 and V is TRBV24-1, with 12 bases aligning to TRBD1. This CDR3 spans 15 amino acids. In germline, CDR1 is KGHDR, CDR2 SFDVKD. V dropped 5 bases and J dropped 6; count of bases not matched to a gene: 7.

This clonotype was found many times. The chain uses TRBV20-1 and TRBJ2-5; 8 nucleotides agree with TRBD1. V shed 0 bases, J shed 5 bases, and the junction held 8 bases outside the gene matches. The CDR3 totals 15 residues. Per germline, CDR1 DFQATT and CDR2 SNEGSKA (reference sequence). CDR3 in amino acids: CSARDPTGVGETQYF. In DNA, the CDR3 is TGCAGTGCTAGAGACCCGACAGGGGTCGGGGAGACCCAGTACTTC.